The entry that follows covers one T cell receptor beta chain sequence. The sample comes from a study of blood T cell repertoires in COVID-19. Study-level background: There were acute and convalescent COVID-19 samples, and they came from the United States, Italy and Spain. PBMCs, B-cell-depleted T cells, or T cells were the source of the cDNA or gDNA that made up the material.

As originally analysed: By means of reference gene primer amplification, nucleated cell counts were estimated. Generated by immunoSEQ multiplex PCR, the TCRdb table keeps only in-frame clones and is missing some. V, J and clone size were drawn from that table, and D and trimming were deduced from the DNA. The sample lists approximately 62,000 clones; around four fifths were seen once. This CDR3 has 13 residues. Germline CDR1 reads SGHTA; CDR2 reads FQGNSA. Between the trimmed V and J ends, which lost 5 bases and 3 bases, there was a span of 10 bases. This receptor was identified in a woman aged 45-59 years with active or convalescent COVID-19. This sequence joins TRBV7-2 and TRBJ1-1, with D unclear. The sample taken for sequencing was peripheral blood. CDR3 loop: CASSHEGDTEAFF. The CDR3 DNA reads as TGTGCCAGCAGCCATGAGGGAGACACTGAAGCTTTCTTT.